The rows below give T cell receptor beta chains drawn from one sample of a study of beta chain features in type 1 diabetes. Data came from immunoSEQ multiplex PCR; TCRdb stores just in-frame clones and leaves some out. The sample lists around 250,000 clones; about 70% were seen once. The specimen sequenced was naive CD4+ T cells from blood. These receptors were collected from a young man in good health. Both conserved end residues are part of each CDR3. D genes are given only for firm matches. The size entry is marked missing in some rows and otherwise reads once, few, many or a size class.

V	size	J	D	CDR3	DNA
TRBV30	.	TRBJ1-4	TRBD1	CAWSAGTGGEKLFF	TGTGCCTGGAGTGCCGGGACAGGCGGTGAAAAACTGTTTTTT
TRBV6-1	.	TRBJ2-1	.	CASSLDTYNEQFF	TGTGCCAGCAGTTTAGACACCTACAATGAGCAGTTCTTC
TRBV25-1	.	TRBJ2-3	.	CASSTFTDTQYF	TGTGCCAGCAGTACTTTCACAGATACGCAGTATTTT
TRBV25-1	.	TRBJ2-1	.	CASSLIGTGYNEQFF	TGTGCCAGCAGTCTTATCGGCACGGGTTACAATGAGCAGTTCTTC
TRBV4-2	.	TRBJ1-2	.	CASSLGQDPYGYTF	TGTGCCAGCAGCTTGGGCCAGGACCCCTATGGCTACACCTTC
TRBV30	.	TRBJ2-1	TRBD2	CAWNIGGSLVNEQFF	TGTGCCTGGAATATTGGCGGGAGCTTGGTCAATGAGCAGTTCTTC
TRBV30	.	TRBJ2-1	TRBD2	CAWSSGTSPYNEQFF	TGTGCCTGGAGCTCCGGGACTAGCCCTTACAATGAGCAGTTCTTC
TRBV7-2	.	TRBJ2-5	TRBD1	CASMLDRGSETQYF	TGTGCCAGCATGCTGGACAGGGGAAGCGAGACCCAGTACTTC
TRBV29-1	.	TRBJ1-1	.	CSVSGQMNTEAFF	TGCAGCGTCTCGGGACAAATGAACACTGAAGCTTTCTTT
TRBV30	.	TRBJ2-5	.	CAWSVGHQETQYF	TGTGCCTGGAGTGTAGGCCACCAAGAGACCCAGTACTTC
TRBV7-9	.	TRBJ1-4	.	CASTETGVHGEKLFF	TGTGCCAGCACCGAGACAGGCGTGCACGGTGAAAAACTGTTTTTT
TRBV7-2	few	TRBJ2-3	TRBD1	CASTMGGTGVVDTQYF	TGTGCCAGCACCATGGGAGGGACAGGGGTTGTAGATACGCAGTATTTT
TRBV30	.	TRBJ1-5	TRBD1	CAWSVGRGNNQPQHF	TGTGCCTGGAGTGTAGGCAGGGGGAACAATCAGCCCCAGCATTTT
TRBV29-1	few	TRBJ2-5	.	CSVDWQGRLTQYF	TGCAGCGTTGATTGGCAGGGCCGGTTGACCCAGTACTTC
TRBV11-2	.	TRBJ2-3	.	CASSLSGTSTDTQYF	TGTGCCAGCAGCCTGAGCGGAACCAGCACAGATACGCAGTATTTT
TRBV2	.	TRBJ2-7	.	CASRKASSSYEQYF	TGTGCCAGCAGGAAAGCGTCTAGCTCCTACGAGCAGTACTTC
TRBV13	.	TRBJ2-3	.	CASSTGGDTDTQYF	TGTGCCAGTTCGACTGGTGGCGACACAGATACGCAGTATTTT
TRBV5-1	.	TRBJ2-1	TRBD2	CASSPGGPSDYNEQFF	TGCGCCAGCAGCCCGGGGGGACCAAGCGATTACAATGAGCAGTTCTTC
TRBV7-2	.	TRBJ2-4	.	CASSLGLAKNIQYF	TGTGCCAGCAGCTTAGGACTAGCCAAAAACATTCAGTACTTC
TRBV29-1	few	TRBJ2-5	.	CSGFRAQETQYF	TGCAGCGGTTTCAGGGCGCAAGAGACCCAGTACTTC
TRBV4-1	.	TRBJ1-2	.	CASSQVYPYGYTF	TGCGCCAGCAGCCAAGTTTACCCCTATGGCTACACCTTC
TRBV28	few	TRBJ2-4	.	CASSFFLQGNIQYF	TGTGCCAGCAGTTTCTTCCTCCAGGGGAACATTCAGTACTTC
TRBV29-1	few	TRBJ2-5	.	CSVVAVQETQYF	TGCAGCGTTGTGGCTGTCCAAGAGACCCAGTACTTC
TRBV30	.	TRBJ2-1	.	CAWAWAYNEQFF	TGTGCCTGGGCGTGGGCCTACAATGAGCAGTTCTTC
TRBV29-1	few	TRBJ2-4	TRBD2	CSVAGRLAKNIQYF	TGCAGCGTTGCCGGGAGGCTCGCCAAAAACATTCAGTACTTC
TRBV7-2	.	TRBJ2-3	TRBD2	CASSPTGRDTQYF	TGTGCCAGCAGCCCTACCGGGAGGGATACGCAGTATTTT
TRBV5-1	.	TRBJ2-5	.	CASSFVGIETQYF	TGCGCCAGCAGCTTTGTAGGGATAGAGACCCAGTACTTC
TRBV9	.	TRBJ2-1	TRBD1	CASSARTGDRSYNEQFF	TGTGCCAGCAGCGCAAGGACAGGTGATCGCTCCTACAATGAGCAGTTCTTC
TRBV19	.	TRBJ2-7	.	CASSIVAGLNEQYF	TGTGCCAGTAGTATAGTCGCGGGATTGAACGAGCAGTACTTC
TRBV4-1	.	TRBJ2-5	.	CASSHRQVGETQYF	TGCGCCAGCAGCCACCGACAGGTCGGCGAGACCCAGTACTTC
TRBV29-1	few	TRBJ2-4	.	CSVGGNLAKNIQYF	TGCAGCGTTGGGGGAAACTTAGCCAAAAACATTCAGTACTTC
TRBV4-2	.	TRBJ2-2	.	CASSKQGNTGELFF	TGTGCCAGCAGCAAACAGGGAAACACCGGGGAGCTGTTTTTT
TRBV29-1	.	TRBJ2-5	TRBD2	CSAHGGTSGMRETQYF	TGCAGCGCCCACGGGGGGACTAGCGGGATGAGAGAGACCCAGTACTTC
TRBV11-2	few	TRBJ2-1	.	CASSFGGLLLRSSYNEQFF	TGTGCCAGCAGCTTTGGAGGGTTACTTCTTCGTAGCTCCTACAATGAGCAGTTCTTC
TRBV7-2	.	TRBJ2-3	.	CASSHVFAADTQYF	TGTGCCAGCAGTCACGTTTTCGCGGCAGATACGCAGTATTTT
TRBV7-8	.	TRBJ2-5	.	CASSRIETQYF	TGTGCCAGCAGCCGGATAGAGACCCAGTACTTC
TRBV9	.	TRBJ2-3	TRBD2	CASSLPTSATTDTQYF	TGTGCCAGCAGCCTCCCGACTAGCGCGACCACAGATACGCAGTATTTT
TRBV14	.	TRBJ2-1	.	CASTVGTGAWFF	.
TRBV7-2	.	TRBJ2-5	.	CASSRPPETQYF	TGTGCCAGCAGCCGGCCCCCAGAGACCCAGTACTTC
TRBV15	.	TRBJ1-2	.	CATSRGTANYGYTF	TGTGCCACCAGCAGGGGAACAGCTAACTATGGCTACACCTTC
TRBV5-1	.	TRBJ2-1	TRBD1	CASSSTGGNEQFF	TGCGCCAGCAGCTCCACAGGGGGCAATGAGCAGTTCTTC
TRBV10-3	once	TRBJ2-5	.	CAISESAVQETQYF	TGTGCCATCAGTGAGTCAGCAGTGCAAGAGACCCAGTACTTC
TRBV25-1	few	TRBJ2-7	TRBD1	CASSPTGTYEQYF	TGTGCCAGCAGTCCGACAGGGACCTACGAGCAGTACTTC
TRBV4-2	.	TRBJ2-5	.	CASSSTRGQETQYF	TGTGCCAGCAGCTCAACACGGGGGCAAGAGACCCAGTACTTC
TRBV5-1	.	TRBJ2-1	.	CASSLEPGPYNEQFF	TGCGCCAGCAGCTTGGAGCCGGGGCCCTACAATGAGCAGTTCTTC
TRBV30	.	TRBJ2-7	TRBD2	CAWSIAGAYEQYF	TGTGCCTGGAGTATAGCGGGGGCCTACGAGCAGTACTTC
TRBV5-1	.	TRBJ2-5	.	CASSSQETQYF	TGCGCCAGCAGCTCTCAAGAGACCCAGTACTTC
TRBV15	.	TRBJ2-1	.	CATSRPGGGAYNEQFF	TGTGCCACCAGCAGACCAGGAGGGGGTGCCTACAATGAGCAGTTCTTC
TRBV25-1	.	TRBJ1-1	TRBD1	CASSEPGQGFTEAFF	TGTGCCAGCAGTGAACCGGGACAGGGTTTCACTGAAGCTTTCTTT
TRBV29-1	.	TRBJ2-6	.	CSVHGTPGANVLTF	TGCAGCGTTCATGGGACACCTGGGGCCAACGTCCTGACTTTC
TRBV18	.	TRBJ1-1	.	CASSPATNTEAFF	TGTGCCAGCTCACCTGCTACGAACACTGAAGCTTTCTTT
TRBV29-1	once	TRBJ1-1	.	CSVEVSGNTEAFF	TGCAGCGTTGAAGTCAGTGGGAACACTGAAGCTTTCTTT
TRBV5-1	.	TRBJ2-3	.	CASSSLSSTDTQYF	TGCGCCAGCAGCTCCCTTTCAAGCACAGATACGCAGTATTTT
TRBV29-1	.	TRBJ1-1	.	CSVVGRMNTEAFF	TGCAGCGTTGTAGGGCGGATGAACACTGAAGCTTTCTTT
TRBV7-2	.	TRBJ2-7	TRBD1	CASSLPGTGPYEQYF	TGTGCCAGCAGCTTACCCGGGACAGGTCCCTACGAGCAGTACTTC
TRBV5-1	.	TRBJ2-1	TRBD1	CASRLGQGNDEQFF	TGCGCCAGCAGGTTGGGACAGGGGAACGATGAGCAGTTCTTC
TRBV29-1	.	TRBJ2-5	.	CSVVQGQETQYF	TGCAGCGTTGTCCAGGGACAAGAGACCCAGTACTTC
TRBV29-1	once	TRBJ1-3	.	CSVQQGNSGNTIYF	TGCAGCGTTCAACAGGGTAACTCTGGAAACACCATATATTTT
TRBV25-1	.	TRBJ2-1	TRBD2	CASASGGEQFF	TGTGCCAGCGCTAGCGGGGGGGAGCAGTTCTTC